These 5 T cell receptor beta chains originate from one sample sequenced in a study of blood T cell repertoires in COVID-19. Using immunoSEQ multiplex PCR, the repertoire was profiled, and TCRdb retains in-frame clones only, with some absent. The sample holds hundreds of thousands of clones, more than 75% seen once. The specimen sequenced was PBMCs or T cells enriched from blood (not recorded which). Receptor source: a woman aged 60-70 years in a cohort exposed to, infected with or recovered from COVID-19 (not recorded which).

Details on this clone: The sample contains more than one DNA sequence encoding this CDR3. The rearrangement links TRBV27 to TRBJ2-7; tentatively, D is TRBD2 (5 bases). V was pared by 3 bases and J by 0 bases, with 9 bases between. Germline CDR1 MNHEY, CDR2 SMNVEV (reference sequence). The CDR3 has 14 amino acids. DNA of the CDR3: TGTGCCAGCAGTTTGGTAGGGAGCTCCTACGAGCAGTACTTC. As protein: CASSLVGSSYEQYF.

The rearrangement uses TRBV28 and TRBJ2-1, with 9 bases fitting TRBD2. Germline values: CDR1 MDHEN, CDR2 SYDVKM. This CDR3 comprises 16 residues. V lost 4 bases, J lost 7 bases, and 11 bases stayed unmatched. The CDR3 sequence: CASSSPGGRALNEQFF. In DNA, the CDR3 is TGTGCCAGCAGTTCTCCTGGCGGGAGGGCGCTGAATGAGCAGTTCTTC.

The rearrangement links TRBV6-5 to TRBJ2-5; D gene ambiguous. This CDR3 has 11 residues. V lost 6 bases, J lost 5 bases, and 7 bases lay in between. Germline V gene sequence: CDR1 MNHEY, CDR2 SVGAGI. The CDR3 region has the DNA TGTGCCAGCAGGACCGGGGAGACCCAGTACTTC. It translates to CASRTGETQYF.

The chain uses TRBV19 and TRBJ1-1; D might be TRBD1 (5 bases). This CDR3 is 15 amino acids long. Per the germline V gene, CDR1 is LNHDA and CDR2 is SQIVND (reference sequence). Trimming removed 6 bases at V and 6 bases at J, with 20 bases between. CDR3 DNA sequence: TGTGCCAGTAGCTTTTCGGACACGAGATTCCCTGAAGCTTTCTTT. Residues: CASSFSDTRFPEAFF.

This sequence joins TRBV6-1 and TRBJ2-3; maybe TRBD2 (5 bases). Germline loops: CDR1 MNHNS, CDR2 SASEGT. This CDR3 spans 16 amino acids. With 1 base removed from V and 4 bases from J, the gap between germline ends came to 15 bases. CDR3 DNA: TGTGCCAGCAGTGAAGGGAGTAGGGCTAGCCCAGATACGCAGTATTTT. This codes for CASSEGSRASPDTQYF.